Shown below are 24 T cell receptor beta chains from a single sample sequenced in a study of shared clonotypes between healthy human individuals. Profiled with immunoSEQ multiplex PCR; TCRdb holds only in-frame clones, not every one. The repertoire consists of some 500,000 clones, with approximately 95% occurring once and the leading ten covering around 0.067%. Sequences were obtained from naive CD4+ T cells sorted from blood. As for subset: CD45RA+ positively selected. The source of these receptors is a woman in her twenties or thirties in good health.

V and J are TRBV7-9 and TRBJ2-2, with D unclear. The germline V gene has CDR1 SEHNR and CDR2 FQNEAQ (reference sequence). The CDR3 runs 13 residues. V lost 1 base, J lost 8 bases, and 8 bases lay in between. As DNA, the CDR3 is TGTGCCAGCAGCTTAGTGGCGGTGGGGGAGCTGTTTTTT. Translated: CASSLVAVGELFF.

CDR3 sequence reads: CASTPIGQTNEKLFF. In DNA, the CDR3 is TGTGCCAGCACCCCTATAGGTCAGACTAATGAAAAACTGTTTTTT. This sequence joins TRBV28 and TRBJ1-4; D call uncertain. This CDR3 spans 15 amino acids. Between the trimmed V and J ends, which lost 7 bases and 2 bases, there was a span of 14 bases. The germline V gene has CDR1 MDHEN and CDR2 SYDVKM.

This sequence joins TRBV28 and TRBJ2-1, with TRBD2 matching over 8 bases. CDR3 length: 15 residues. With 4 bases clipped from V and 2 bases from J, the junction kept 4 bases outside the gene matches. Looked up from germline, CDR1 is MDHEN and CDR2 is SYDVKM. The CDR3 sequence: CASSSTSGPYNEQFF. For the CDR3, the DNA is TGTGCCAGCAGTTCCACTAGCGGTCCCTACAATGAGCAGTTCTTC.

The count of this clone is one. The chain carries TRBV4-1 and TRBJ1-2, with 12 bases that match TRBD1. The CDR3 has 16 residues. Germline V gene sequence: CDR1 MGHRA, CDR2 YSYEKL. The V segment lost 0 bases and the J segment 7 bases; nucleotides outside the gene matches: 6. This chain's CDR3 is CASSQDRDRGRGGYTF. In DNA, the CDR3 is TGCGCCAGCAGCCAAGATCGGGACAGGGGGCGGGGTGGCTACACCTTC.

The rearrangement uses TRBV5-1 and TRBJ2-7; D not resolved. The CDR3 has 13 amino acids. CDR1 SGHRS and CDR2 YFSETQ come from the germline V gene. Between the trimmed V and J ends, which lost 8 bases and 1 base, there was a span of 13 bases. For the CDR3, the DNA is TGCGCCAGTCAGCCACCCTCGTCCTACGAGCAGTACTTC. This translates into CASQPPSSYEQYF.

This sequence joins TRBV10-2 and TRBJ2-3, with 8 nucleotides matching TRBD2. The CDR3 is made up of 14 amino acids. V was clipped by 6 bases and J by 1 base; unmatched bases: 3. The germline V gene encodes CDR1 WSHSY and CDR2 SAAADI. The CDR3 nucleotides are TGCGCCAGCAGGGAGACTAGCGGCACAGATACGCAGTATTTT. Translation gives CASRETSGTDTQYF.

The chain couples TRBV11-3 to TRBJ2-2; 7 nucleotides align to TRBD2. This CDR3 has 15 amino acids. V shed 3 bases and J 6 bases; nucleotides not matched to a gene: 7. CDR1 and CDR2 (germline): SGHNT, YENEEA. The CDR3 DNA sequence: TGTGCCAGCAGCTTGTCGACTAGCTACGCCGGGGAGCTGTTTTTT. Protein product: CASSLSTSYAGELFF.

V gene TRBV9 combines with J gene TRBJ2-7; 9 bases align to TRBD1. Germline V gene lookup returns CDR1 SGDLS and CDR2 YYNGEE. The CDR3 runs 15 residues. Trimming took 4 bases from V and 5 from J; bases not matched to a gene: 10. In DNA, the CDR3 is TGTGCCAGCAGCCTGGGACAGGGATTGTCCCACGAGCAGTACTTC. Protein sequence: CASSLGQGLSHEQYF.

The chain links TRBV19 to TRBJ2-5; 10 bases fit TRBD1. V lost 8 bases to trimming and J lost 11 bases; unmatched junction nucleotides: 11. Germline V CDR1 and CDR2: LNHDA, SQIVND (reference sequence). CDR3 length equals 13 residues. The CDR3 bases are TGTGCCAGTCGGGACAGGGGAGATGGAGAGCAGTACTTC. This codes for CASRDRGDGEQYF.

The chain recombines TRBV6-6 with TRBJ2-2; D is undetermined. Germline V lookup: CDR1 MNHNY, CDR2 SVGAGI (reference sequence). The CDR3 consists of 15 residues. Between the trimmed V and J ends, which lost 5 bases and 0 bases, there was a span of 10 bases. As DNA, the CDR3 is TGTGCCAGCAGTCGGACGGCCTCGAACACCGGGGAGCTGTTTTTT. The encoded protein is CASSRTASNTGELFF.

V is TRBV4-1 and J is TRBJ2-5; D assignment may be TRBD1 or TRBD2 (7 bases each). The CDR3 is 17 residues long. V gave up 4 bases and J gave up 0 bases, with 18 bases separating them. Germline V gene sequence: CDR1 MGHRA, CDR2 YSYEKL. CDR3 region: CASSRGGAGGYQETQYF. The CDR3 nucleotides are TGCGCCAGCAGCCGCGGGGGAGCAGGGGGGTACCAAGAGACCCAGTACTTC.

This clone was counted once. Other DNA sequences in the sample encode the same CDR3. The chain carries TRBV2 and TRBJ2-7; no clear D. There are 12 residues in the CDR3. V was pared by 2 bases and J by 3 bases, with 5 bases between. The V gene's germline CDR1 is SNHLY and CDR2 FYNNEI. The CDR3 loop reads CASSEQSYEQYF. DNA of the CDR3: TGTGCCAGCAGTGAACAGAGCTACGAGCAGTACTTC. The whole variable domain, remainder taken from reference TRBV2 and TRBJ2-7, is EPEVTQTPSHQVTQMGQEVILRCVPISNHLYFYWYRQILGQKVEFLVSFYNNEISEKSEIFDDQFSVERPDGSNFTLKIRSTKLEDSAMYFCASSEQSYEQYFGPGTRLTVT.

This clone occurred once. CDR3 sequence (DNA): TGTGCCAGCAGCAAGGGAGGGCCCACAGATACGCAGTATTTT. Translation gives CASSKGGPTDTQYF. This rearrangement joins TRBV5-4 to TRBJ2-3, with TRBD2 matching 7 bases. Looked up from germline, CDR1 is SGHNT and CDR2 is YYREEE (reference sequence). The trim removed 4 bases at V and 2 bases at J, leaving 4 bases unmatched. CDR3 length equals 14 residues.

V usage is TRBV7-9 and J usage is TRBJ1-2; no definite D call. Trimming left V 0 bases short and J 5 bases short, with 7 bases between. Germline V CDR1 and CDR2: SEHNR, FQNEAQ (reference sequence). CDR3 length: 13 residues. CDR3 in DNA: TGTGCCAGCAGCTTAGCGCCCGGGTATGGCTACACCTTC. Encoded protein: CASSLAPGYGYTF.

The V and J genes are TRBV11-2 and TRBJ2-4, with 10 bases identical to TRBD1. Germline V CDR1 and CDR2: SGHAT, FQNNGV. The CDR3 is made up of 17 amino acids. The trim removed 6 bases at V and 5 bases at J, leaving 13 bases unmatched. CDR3 in amino acids: CASSLTPGQGSQNIQYF. Written as DNA, the CDR3 is TGTGCCAGCAGTTTGACTCCGGGACAGGGGTCCCAAAACATTCAGTACTTC.

The rearrangement joins TRBV19 to TRBJ2-5, with 9 nucleotides matching TRBD2. The junction had 7 bases not matched to a gene; V was cut back by 3 bases and J by 5 bases. Germline V lookup: CDR1 LNHDA, CDR2 SQIVND (reference sequence). This CDR3 region has 15 residues. The CDR3 region is CASSIVAGAGETQYF. The CDR3 bases are TGTGCCAGTAGTATTGTAGCGGGAGCAGGGGAGACCCAGTACTTC.

The rearrangement links TRBV7-8 to TRBJ1-1, with TRBD1 matching over 8 bases. CDR3 length equals 14 residues. V trimming: 1 base; J trimming: 7 bases; junction bases outside the gene matches: 5. Germline loops: CDR1 SGHVS, CDR2 FQNEAQ. CDR3 in amino acids: CASSLGQGAGEAFF. Written as DNA, the CDR3 is TGTGCCAGCAGCTTAGGTCAGGGGGCTGGTGAAGCTTTCTTT.

The chain links TRBV19 to TRBJ2-5, with 7 bases lining up with TRBD1. The length of the CDR3 is 14 residues. With 4 bases clipped from V and 1 base from J, the junction kept 3 bases outside the gene matches. Per the germline V gene, CDR1 is LNHDA and CDR2 is SQIVND (reference sequence). This chain's CDR3 is CASSTGQVQETQYF. In nucleotides, the CDR3 is TGTGCCAGTAGTACTGGACAGGTCCAAGAGACCCAGTACTTC.

The chain combines TRBV28 with TRBJ2-7, with 8 bases matching TRBD2. V lost 6 bases and J lost 7; bases outside the gene matches: 11. This CDR3 region has 14 residues. Germline-derived CDR1 and CDR2 are MDHEN and SYDVKM. The DNA of the CDR3 is TGTGCCAGCAGACCGAGCGGGAGCGGAGGAGAGCAGTACTTC. It codes for CASRPSGSGGEQYF.

J is TRBJ1-4 and V is TRBV6-1, with D possibly TRBD1 on 5 matching bases. V lost 4 bases to trimming and J lost 8 bases, with 17 bases between them. The V gene's germline CDR1 is MNHNS and CDR2 SASEGT. This CDR3 comprises 15 residues. CDR3 region: CASSAGKGPPEKLFF. CDR3 DNA: TGTGCCAGCAGTGCCGGGAAGGGACCTCCGGAAAAACTGTTTTTT.

This chain uses TRBV19 with TRBJ1-5; D is undetermined. The CDR3 runs to 13 residues. Germline V gene data show CDR1 as LNHDA and CDR2 as SQIVND (reference sequence). The germline V and J ends were trimmed by 7 bases and 6 bases, with 13 bases remaining between them. DNA for the CDR3: TGTGCCAGTAAGGGTGGGTTTGGTCAGCCCCAGCATTTT. This encodes CASKGGFGQPQHF.

The chain joins TRBV5-1 to TRBJ2-1; D remains unclear. The CDR3 has 16 amino acids. Germline assignment: CDR1 SGHRS and CDR2 YFSETQ. The V end was cut by 4 bases, the J end by 0 bases, with 14 bases between. CDR3 protein: CASSPLVSSSYNEQFF. In DNA form, the CDR3 reads TGCGCCAGCAGCCCTCTCGTTTCGAGCTCCTACAATGAGCAGTTCTTC.

The chain carries TRBV28 and TRBJ2-4; D remains ambiguous. V lost 3 bases to trimming and J lost 3 bases, with 15 bases between them. Germline-derived CDR1 and CDR2 are MDHEN and SYDVKM. The CDR3 has 16 amino acids. The CDR3 loop is CASSFHLVVGKNIQYF. CDR3 DNA sequence: TGTGCCAGCAGTTTTCACTTGGTGGTCGGCAAAAACATTCAGTACTTC.

The V and J genes are TRBV29-1 and TRBJ2-7; 7 nucleotides match TRBD1. CDR1 SQVTM and CDR2 ANQGSEA come from the germline V gene. The CDR3 covers 13 residues. With 6 bases clipped from V and 4 bases from J, the junction kept 9 bases outside the gene matches. The CDR3 DNA reads TGCAGCGTCCTCCGGGACAGACAATACGAGCAGTACTTC. Protein sequence: CSVLRDRQYEQYF.